The present T cell receptor beta chain was sequenced within a study of T-cell reconstitution after alpha-beta-depleted transplantation in children. This clonotype was seen ten or more times. The authors prepared the TCRbeta library with unique molecular identifiers. TCRdb processed the PCR reads anew with MiXCR; each CDR3 protein has one entry. Here the sample spans 400,000 to 550,000 distinct CDR3 sequences, roughly a tenth being singletons. The clonotype was recovered from a child aged 2 to 10 with inherited bone marrow failure, due to receive a stem cell transplant. The sequenced sample was PBMCs, obtained before TCRalphabeta/CD19-depleted stem cell transplant.

The CDR3 reads CASRSLDGGQPQHF. The DNA of the CDR3 is TGTGCCAGCAGGAGCTTGGACGGCGGGCAGCCCCAGCATTTT. V gene TRBV27 combines with J gene TRBJ1-5; D not resolved. CDR1 and CDR2 (germline): MNHEY, SMNVEV (reference sequence). The V and J ends lost 6 bases and 7 bases respectively, with 16 bases between them. CDR3 length: 14 amino acids.